One sample yielded the 25 T cell receptor beta chains listed below, sequenced in a study of blood T cell dynamics during melanoma immunotherapy. The time point is: week 3, after first cycle of checkpoint inhibitor. Profiling relied on immunoSEQ multiplex PCR, and the TCRdb table lists in-frame clones only, not all of them. The sample includes approximately 14,000 clones, 80% to 90% of them seen just once. This sample comprised blood, obtained from a patient treated with checkpoint blockade. The source of these receptors is a human donor with melanoma.

Of note for this clone: A junction boundary mismatches the germline segment, possibly from a read error. This sequence joins TRBV7-7 and TRBJ2-5; D not certain. The CDR3 has 12 amino acids. Per germline, CDR1 SSHAT and CDR2 FNYEAQ (reference sequence). The chain's CDR3 is CASSLSNRLGYF. CDR3 in DNA: TGTGCTAGCAGCTTATCCAATAGACTGGGGTACTTC.

The chain couples TRBV1 to TRBJ1-1; whether TRBD1, the table's D call, matches the DNA was not checked. TRBV1 is flagged as a pseudogene. The CDR3 has 14 residues. The CDR3 sequence: CTSSQQGQGGEAFF. CDR3 bases: TGCACCAGCAGCCAACAGGGACAGGGTGGTGAAGCTTTCTTT.

The rearrangement links TRBV6-1 to TRBJ1-5, with no clear D. The germline V gene has CDR1 MNHNS and CDR2 SASEGT. Trimming shortened V by 0 bases and J by 5 bases, and 11 bases separated the two germline ends. The CDR3 extends over 15 amino acids. The CDR3 coding sequence is TGTGCCAGCAGTGAAGCGGGCGGGATATATCAGCCCCAGCATTTT. It codes for CASSEAGGIYQPQHF.

The chain carries TRBV28 and TRBJ2-6; TRBD2 matches 7 bases. J was trimmed by 3 bases and V by 2 bases; bases with no gene match: 13. Germline V gene lookup returns CDR1 MDHEN and CDR2 SYDVKM. The CDR3 extends over 19 amino acids. The CDR3 loop reads CASSLVGGSPVLGANVLTF. The CDR3 DNA reads as TGTGCCAGCAGTTTAGTGGGCGGGAGCCCGGTGCTTGGGGCCAACGTCCTGACTTTC.

This rearrangement joins TRBV7-6 to TRBJ1-1, with D possibly being TRBD1 (5 bases). The CDR3 length is 13 residues. Germline V gene sequence: CDR1 SGHVS, CDR2 FNYEAQ. Trimming took off 5 bases at V and 0 bases at J, with 7 bases between the two ends. The CDR3 bases are TGTGCCAGCAGCAGGGACTTGAACACTGAAGCTTTCTTT. This encodes CASSRDLNTEAFF.

The V call is TRBV7-3, the J call TRBJ2-3, with 11 bases identical to TRBD2. The CDR3 is made up of 16 amino acids. The germline V gene has CDR1 SGHTA and CDR2 FQGTGA. The trim removed 5 bases at V and 5 bases at J, leaving 9 bases unmatched. The CDR3 region has the DNA TGTGCCAGCAGCCTGACTAGCGGGGCTTTGGAAGATACGCAGTATTTT. It encodes CASSLTSGALEDTQYF.

The V call is TRBV6-6, the J call TRBJ2-3, with D tentatively TRBD1 (5 bases). Germline CDR1 reads MNHNY; CDR2 reads SVGAGI (reference sequence). The V and J ends lost 2 bases and 6 bases respectively, with 15 bases between them. The CDR3 covers 15 residues. CDR3 protein: CASSYIRVDQDTQYF. The CDR3 DNA reads TGTGCCAGCAGTTACATCAGGGTTGATCAGGATACGCAGTATTTT.

Only a few counts were recorded for this clone. The chain has TRBV29-1 and TRBJ2-1; 7 bases agree with TRBD2. From germline, CDR1 is SQVTM and CDR2 ANQGSEA. J gave up 8 bases and V 7 bases, and 11 bases lay outside the gene matches. The length of the CDR3 is 13 residues. CDR3 in amino acids: CSALGPGRDEQFF. For the CDR3, the DNA is TGCAGCGCACTTGGGCCGGGGAGGGATGAGCAGTTCTTC.

V is TRBV21-1 and J is TRBJ1-1. TRBV21-1 is a known pseudogene. The CDR3 totals 15 residues. The CDR3 loop is CASSKDEKSNTEAFF. The CDR3 DNA is TGTGCCAGCAGCAAAGACGAGAAATCGAACACTGAAGCTTTCTTT.

This chain connects TRBV30 to TRBJ2-7; 8 nucleotides line up with TRBD1. V dropped 5 bases and J dropped 2; count of bases not matched to a gene: 11. This CDR3 comprises 15 residues. Germline V gene sequence: CDR1 GTSNPN, CDR2 SVGIG (reference sequence). In DNA form, the CDR3 reads TGTGCCTGGTGGACAGGGAAGTTTGGTACCTACGAGCAGTACTTC. Translated, it gives CAWWTGKFGTYEQYF.

This sequence joins TRBV6-1 and TRBJ2-1; D unclear. CDR1 MNHNS and CDR2 SASEGT come from the germline V gene. The V end lost 2 bases, the J end lost 4 bases, and 3 bases lay between the germline ends. The CDR3 loop spans 12 amino acids. This CDR3 is CASSERYNEQFF. The DNA of the CDR3 is TGTGCCAGCAGTGAACGGTACAATGAGCAGTTCTTC.

V gene TRBV18 combines with J gene TRBJ1-1, with D possibly matching TRBD1 (5 bases). Germline loops: CDR1 KGHSH, CDR2 LQKENI. Trimming cost V 3 bases and J 4 bases, with 12 bases left between them. The CDR3 totals 14 residues. The DNA for the CDR3 is TGTGCCAGCTCACCGGGGGGGGGTGGCACTGAAGCTTTCTTT. It is translated as CASSPGGGGTEAFF.

The rearrangement links TRBV7-6 to TRBJ2-5, with TRBD2 as a possible D gene (5 bases). With 2 bases removed from V and 0 bases from J, the gap between germline ends came to 10 bases. The CDR3 runs 15 residues. Germline-derived CDR1 and CDR2 are SGHVS and FNYEAQ. This CDR3 is CASSLRRPYQETQYF. In DNA, the CDR3 is TGTGCCAGCAGCTTACGGAGGCCGTACCAAGAGACCCAGTACTTC.

The rearrangement links TRBV5-1 to TRBJ2-1; maybe TRBD1 (6 bases). Germline V gene data show CDR1 as SGHRS and CDR2 as YFSETQ. CDR3 length: 13 amino acids. The V end was cut by 7 bases, the J end by 7 bases, with 15 bases between. The CDR3 DNA is TGCGCCAGCGGGGAAACAGGGAATAATGAGCAGTTCTTC. Protein product: CASGETGNNEQFF.

V and J are TRBV6-9 and TRBJ1-6; D gene ambiguous. The germline V and J ends were trimmed by 7 bases and 7 bases, with 14 bases remaining between them. The CDR3 is made up of 14 amino acids. Germline V gives CDR1 MNHGY, CDR2 SVAAGI. Here the CDR3 DNA reads TGTGCCAGCACTACAGCTTCCCAAAATTCACCCCTCCACTTT. The encoded protein is CASTTASQNSPLHF.

The rearrangement uses TRBV18 and TRBJ2-5; D tentatively fits TRBD1 or TRBD2 (5 bases each). Near its end, the DNA agrees better with TRBJ2-7, so the J call may be wrong. There are 15 residues in the CDR3. CDR1 and CDR2 (germline): KGHSH, LQKENI. CDR3 in DNA: TGTGCCAGCTCAGCCGGGACCGGGATAGTCCACGAGCAGTACTTC. As protein: CASSAGTGIVHEQYF.

The chain links TRBV7-9 to TRBJ1-4; TRBD1 matches 7 bases. This CDR3 has 14 residues. Trimming at V came to 4 bases and at J to 2 bases, leaving 1 base not matched to a gene. Germline values: CDR1 SEHNR, CDR2 FQNEAQ (reference sequence). The CDR3 nucleotides are TGTGCCAGCAGCTCAGGGGGGACTAATGAAAAACTGTTTTTT. As protein: CASSSGGTNEKLFF.

J is TRBJ2-5 and V is TRBV4-2; 7 bases match TRBD2. Looked up from germline, CDR1 is LGHNA and CDR2 is YNFKEQ. V gave up 3 bases and J gave up 2 bases; unmatched junction bases: 12. CDR3 length: 17 amino acids. CDR3 amino acids: CASSQGLGGREQETQYF. DNA for the CDR3: TGTGCCAGCAGCCAGGGCTTGGGGGGGAGGGAGCAAGAGACCCAGTACTTC.

The chain links TRBV11-3 to TRBJ2-1, with D possibly being TRBD2 (6 bases). Trimming cost V 5 bases and J 3 bases, with 14 bases left between them. This CDR3 is 15 amino acids long. Germline CDR1 is SGHNT and CDR2 is YENEEA. CDR3 protein: CASSTRERSYNEQFF. The CDR3 DNA reads TGTGCCAGCAGCACTCGGGAGCGGAGCTACAATGAGCAGTTCTTC.

This chain links TRBV19 with TRBJ2-5; 10 nucleotides agree with TRBD2. V lost 1 base, J lost 5 bases, and 16 bases stayed unmatched. The CDR3 is 19 residues long. Germline CDR1 LNHDA, CDR2 SQIVND (reference sequence). CDR3 loop: CASSIGAFSGRPGLETQYF. The CDR3 DNA sequence: TGTGCCAGTAGTATAGGTGCTTTTAGCGGGAGGCCGGGTTTGGAGACCCAGTACTTC.

This rearrangement joins TRBV6-5 to TRBJ2-1; TRBD2 aligns across 12 bases. Unmatched junction bases numbered 8, after V lost 6 bases and J lost 8 bases. The CDR3 has 15 residues. CDR1 and CDR2 (germline): MNHEY, SVGAGI. The CDR3, as DNA: TGTGCCAGCAGACTGACTAGCGGGAGTTGGGATGAGCAGTTCTTC. Translating it yields CASRLTSGSWDEQFF.

On this clone itself: A read error may produce the germline difference seen at one junction end. The J gene is TRBJ1-3, the V gene TRBV11-2; 7 bases are shared with TRBD1. Per germline, CDR1 SGHAT and CDR2 FQNNGV. The CDR3 length is 15 residues. CDR3 residues: CASSIDRVSGNTIYF. CDR3 sequence (DNA): TGTGCCAGCAGCATAGACAGGGTCTCTGGAAACACCATATATTTT.

The chain carries TRBV6-1 and TRBJ1-3, with D hard to call. Trimming stripped 1 base from V and 2 bases from J, with 6 bases between. CDR3 length: 14 amino acids. The germline V gene encodes CDR1 MNHNS and CDR2 SASEGT. CDR3 in amino acids: CASSEDRPGNTIYF. CDR3 nucleotides: TGTGCCAGCAGTGAAGACCGGCCTGGAAACACCATATATTTT.

V and J are TRBV7-2 and TRBJ2-1; TRBD2 agrees at 7 bases. CDR1 and CDR2 from the germline V gene are SGHTA and FQGNSA. The CDR3 has 12 residues. J was trimmed by 7 bases and V by 8 bases; bases with no gene match: 5. CDR3 coding DNA: TGTGCCAGCGGGAGGGCCGGGAATGAGCAGTTCTTC. Its protein product is CASGRAGNEQFF. The whole variable domain, remainder taken from reference TRBV7-2 and TRBJ2-1, is GAGVSQSPSNKVTEKGKDVELRCDPISGHTALYWYRQSLGQGLEFLIYFQGNSAPDKSGLPSDRFSAERTGGSVSTLTIQRTQQEDSAVYLCASGRAGNEQFFGPGTRLTVL.

The rearrangement links TRBV19 to TRBJ2-3, with 8 bases fitting TRBD1. The germline gives CDR1 LNHDA, CDR2 SQIVND (reference sequence). V trimming: 5 bases; J trimming: 3 bases; junction bases outside the gene matches: 7. CDR3 length equals 15 residues. CDR3 DNA sequence: TGTGCCAGTAGTCCGGACAGGGACGGAACAGATACGCAGTATTTT. Translating it yields CASSPDRDGTDTQYF.